This TCR beta chain originates from a study of CXCR3-negative and CXCR3-positive naive CD8 T cells. General observations from the study: Naive cells that were CXCR3-positive had more hydrophobic TRB CDR3s (compared with CXCR3-negative naive cells).

5' RACE with UMI labels generated the TRB cDNA libraries. TCRdb reprocessed the 5' RACE reads, keeping one entry per CDR3 protein, no DNA. The sample features about 150,000 distinct CDR3 sequences, with approximately 0.5% in its top ten. Of note for this clonotype: Its antigen remains unidentified.

The specimen was naive CXCR3+ CD8+ T cells from blood. The sample's subset: CD45RO-CCR7+CD27+CD95- naive CD8+ T cells expressing CXCR3 (TNR3+). The origin of this receptor is a human donor in good health. Some clones in this sample may be carry-over from other donors' samples.

The CDR3: CASEGKIYGYTF. The V and J genes are TRBV25-1 and TRBJ1-2. Germline CDR1 reads MGHDK; CDR2 reads SYGVNS. The CDR3 length is 12 residues.